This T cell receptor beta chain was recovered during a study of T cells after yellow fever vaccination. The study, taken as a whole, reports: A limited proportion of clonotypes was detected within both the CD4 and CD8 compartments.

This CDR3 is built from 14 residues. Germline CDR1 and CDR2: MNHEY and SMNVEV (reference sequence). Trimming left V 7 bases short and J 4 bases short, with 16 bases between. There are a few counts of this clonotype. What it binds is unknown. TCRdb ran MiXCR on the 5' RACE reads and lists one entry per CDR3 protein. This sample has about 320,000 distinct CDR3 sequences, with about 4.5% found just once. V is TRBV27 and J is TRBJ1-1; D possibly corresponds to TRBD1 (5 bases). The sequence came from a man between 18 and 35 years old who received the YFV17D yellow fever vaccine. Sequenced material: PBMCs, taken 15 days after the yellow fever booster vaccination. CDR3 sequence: CASTTRGVGTEAFF. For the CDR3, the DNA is TGTGCCAGCACGACGCGGGGGGTGGGCACTGAAGCTTTCTTT.